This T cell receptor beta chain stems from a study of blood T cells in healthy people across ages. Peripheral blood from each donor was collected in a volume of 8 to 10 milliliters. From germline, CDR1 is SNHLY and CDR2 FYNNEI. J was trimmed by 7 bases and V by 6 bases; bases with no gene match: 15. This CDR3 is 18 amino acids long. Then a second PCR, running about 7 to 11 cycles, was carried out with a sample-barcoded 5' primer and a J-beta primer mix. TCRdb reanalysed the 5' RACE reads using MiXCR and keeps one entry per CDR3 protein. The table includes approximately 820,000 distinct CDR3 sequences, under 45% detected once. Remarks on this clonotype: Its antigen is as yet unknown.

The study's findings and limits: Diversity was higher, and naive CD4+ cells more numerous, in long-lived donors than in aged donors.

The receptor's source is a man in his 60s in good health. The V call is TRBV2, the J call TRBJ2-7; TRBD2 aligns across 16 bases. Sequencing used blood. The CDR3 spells CASSPGLAGGSSYNEQYF. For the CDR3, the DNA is TGTGCCAGCAGCCCGGGACTAGCGGGAGGGAGCTCCTACAATGAGCAGTACTTC.